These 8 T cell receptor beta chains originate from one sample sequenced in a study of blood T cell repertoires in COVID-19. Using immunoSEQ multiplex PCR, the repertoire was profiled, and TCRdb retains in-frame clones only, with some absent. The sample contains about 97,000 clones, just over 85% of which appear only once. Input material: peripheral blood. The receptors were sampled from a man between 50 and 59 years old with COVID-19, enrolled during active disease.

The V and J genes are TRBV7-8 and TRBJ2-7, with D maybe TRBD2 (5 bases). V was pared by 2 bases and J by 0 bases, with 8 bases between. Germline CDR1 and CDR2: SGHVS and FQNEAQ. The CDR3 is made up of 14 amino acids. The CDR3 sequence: CASSLRLTSYEQYF. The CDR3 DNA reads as TGTGCCAGCAGCTTAAGACTAACCTCCTACGAGCAGTACTTC. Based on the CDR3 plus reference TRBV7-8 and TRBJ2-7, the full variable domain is GAGVSQSPRYKVAKRGQDVALRCDPISGHVSLFWYQQALGQGPEFLTYFQNEAQLDKSGLPSDRFFAERPEGSVSTLKIQRTQQEDSAVYLCASSLRLTSYEQYFGPGTRLTVT.

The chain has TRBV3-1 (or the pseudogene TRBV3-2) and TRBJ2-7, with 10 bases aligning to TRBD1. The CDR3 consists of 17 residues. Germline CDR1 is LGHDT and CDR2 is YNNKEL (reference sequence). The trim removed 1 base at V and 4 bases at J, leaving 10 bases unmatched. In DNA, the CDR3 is TGTGCCAGCAGCCAAGGTTTTTGGGACAGGGGACAGTACGAGCAGTACTTC. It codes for CASSQGFWDRGQYEQYF.

CDR3 in amino acids: CASSNGGDYNEQFF. CDR3 in DNA: TGTGCCAGTAGTAACGGGGGGGACTACAATGAGCAGTTCTTC. This chain joins TRBV19 and TRBJ2-1; 8 positions agree with TRBD2. The ends lost 4 bases at V and 3 bases at J; junction bases unmatched: 2. Germline-derived CDR1 and CDR2 are LNHDA and SQIVND (reference sequence). The length of the CDR3 is 14 residues.

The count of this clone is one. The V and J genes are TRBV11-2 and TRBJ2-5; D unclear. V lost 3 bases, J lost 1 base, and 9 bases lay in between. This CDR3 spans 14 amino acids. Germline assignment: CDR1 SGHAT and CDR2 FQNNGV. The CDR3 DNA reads TGTGCCAGCAGCTTTGACTCCTTCCAAGAGACCCAGTACTTC. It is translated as CASSFDSFQETQYF. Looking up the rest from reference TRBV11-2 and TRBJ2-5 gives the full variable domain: EAGVAQSPRYKIIEKRQSVAFWCNPISGHATLYWYQQILGQGPKLLIQFQNNGVVDDSQLPKDRFSAERLKGVDSTLKIQPAKLEDSAVYLCASSFDSFQETQYFGPGTRLLVL.

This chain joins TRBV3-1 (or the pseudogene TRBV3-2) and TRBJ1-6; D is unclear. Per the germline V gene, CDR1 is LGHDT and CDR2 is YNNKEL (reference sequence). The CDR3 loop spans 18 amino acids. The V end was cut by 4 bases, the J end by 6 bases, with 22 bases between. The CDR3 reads CASSPNIAGATFNSPLHF. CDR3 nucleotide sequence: TGTGCCAGCAGCCCTAACATTGCAGGTGCTACCTTTAATTCACCCCTCCACTTT.

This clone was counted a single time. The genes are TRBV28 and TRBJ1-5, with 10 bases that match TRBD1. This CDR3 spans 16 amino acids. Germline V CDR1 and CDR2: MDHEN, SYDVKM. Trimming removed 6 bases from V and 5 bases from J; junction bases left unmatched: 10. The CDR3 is CASSSIGQGVHQPQHF. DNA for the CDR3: TGTGCCAGCAGCAGTATCGGACAGGGGGTACATCAGCCCCAGCATTTT. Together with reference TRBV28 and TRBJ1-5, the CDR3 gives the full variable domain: DVKVTQSSRYLVKRTGEKVFLECVQDMDHENMFWYRQDPGLGLRLIYFSYDVKMKEKGDIPEGYSVSREKKERFSLILESASTNQTSMYLCASSSIGQGVHQPQHFGDGTRLSIL.

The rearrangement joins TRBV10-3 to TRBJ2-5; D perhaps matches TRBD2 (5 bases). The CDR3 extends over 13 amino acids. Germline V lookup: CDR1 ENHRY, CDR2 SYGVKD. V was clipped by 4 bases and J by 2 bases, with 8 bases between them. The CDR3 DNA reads TGTGCCATCAGTGCTGGGGAGCAAGAGACCCAGTACTTC. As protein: CAISAGEQETQYF.

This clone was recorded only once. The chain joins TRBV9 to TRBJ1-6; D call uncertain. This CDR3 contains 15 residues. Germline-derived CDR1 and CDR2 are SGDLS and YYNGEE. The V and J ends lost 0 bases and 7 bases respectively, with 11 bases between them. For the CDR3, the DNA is TGTGCCAGCAGCGTAGACCCAGGCGAAAATTCACCCCTCCACTTT. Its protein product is CASSVDPGENSPLHF.